This T cell receptor (beta chain) was obtained from a study of T cell responses to AZD1222 COVID-19 vaccine. A remark on this clone: No antigen is known for it.

V lost 0 bases and J lost 2, with 14 bases in between. Germline V CDR1 and CDR2: ENHRY, SYGVKD. The CDR3 consists of 18 residues. The method was immunoSEQ multiplex PCR; TCRdb's version includes in-frame clones alone and lacks a portion of them. Of about 130,000 clones in the sample, just over 90% were seen once. Whole-study results and caveats: Among the donors, most were white British and more were female, and clonal diversity was possibly underestimated.

The TCR comes from an adult who received the AZD1222 COVID-19 vaccine. The starting material was peripheral blood, obtained 28 days after the second AZD1222 dose. The rearrangement links TRBV10-3 to TRBJ2-6; possibly TRBD1 for D (7 bases). The CDR3 loop reads CAISESKGGTAGANVLTF. The CDR3 DNA is TGTGCCATCAGTGAGTCGAAGGGCGGGACAGCTGGGGCCAACGTCCTGACTTTC.